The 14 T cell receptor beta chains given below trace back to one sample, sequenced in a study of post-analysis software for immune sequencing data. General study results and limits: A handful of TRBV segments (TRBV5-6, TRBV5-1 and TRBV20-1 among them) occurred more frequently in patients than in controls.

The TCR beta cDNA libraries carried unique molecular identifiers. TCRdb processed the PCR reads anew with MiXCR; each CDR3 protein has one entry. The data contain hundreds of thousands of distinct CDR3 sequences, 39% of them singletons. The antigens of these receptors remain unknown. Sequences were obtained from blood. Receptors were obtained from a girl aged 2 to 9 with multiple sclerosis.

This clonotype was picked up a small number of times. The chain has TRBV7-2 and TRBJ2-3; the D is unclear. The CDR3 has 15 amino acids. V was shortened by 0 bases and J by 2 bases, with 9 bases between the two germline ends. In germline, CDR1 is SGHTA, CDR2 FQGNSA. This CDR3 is CASSLANSHTDTQYF. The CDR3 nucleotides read TGTGCCAGCAGCTTAGCGAACAGCCACACAGATACGCAGTATTTT.

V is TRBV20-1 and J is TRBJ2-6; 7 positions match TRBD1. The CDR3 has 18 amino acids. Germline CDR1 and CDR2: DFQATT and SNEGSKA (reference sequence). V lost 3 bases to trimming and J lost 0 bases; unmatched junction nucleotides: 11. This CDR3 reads CSASPGQSPFSGANVLTF. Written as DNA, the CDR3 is TGCAGTGCTAGCCCGGGACAGAGCCCTTTCTCTGGGGCCAACGTCCTGACTTTC.

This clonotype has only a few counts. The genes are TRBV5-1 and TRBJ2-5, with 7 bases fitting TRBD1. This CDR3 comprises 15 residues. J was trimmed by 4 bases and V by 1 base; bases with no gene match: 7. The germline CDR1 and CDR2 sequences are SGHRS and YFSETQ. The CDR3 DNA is TGCGCCAGCAGCTTGTTGACAGGGACATCAGAGACCCAGTACTTC. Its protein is CASSLLTGTSETQYF.

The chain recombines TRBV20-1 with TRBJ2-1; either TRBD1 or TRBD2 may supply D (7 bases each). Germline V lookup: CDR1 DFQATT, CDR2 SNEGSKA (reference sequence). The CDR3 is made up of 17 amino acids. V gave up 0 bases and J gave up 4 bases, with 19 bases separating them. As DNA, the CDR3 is TGCAGTGCTAGAGATGGATCAGGGGGGGCAGGGTACAATGAGCAGTTCTTC. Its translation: CSARDGSGGAGYNEQFF.

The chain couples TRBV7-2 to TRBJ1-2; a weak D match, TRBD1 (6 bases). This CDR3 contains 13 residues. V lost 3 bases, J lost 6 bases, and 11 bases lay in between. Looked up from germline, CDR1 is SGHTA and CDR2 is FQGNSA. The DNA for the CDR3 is TGTGCCAGCAGCTTGATGGGGGCCAATGGCTACACCTTC. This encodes CASSLMGANGYTF.

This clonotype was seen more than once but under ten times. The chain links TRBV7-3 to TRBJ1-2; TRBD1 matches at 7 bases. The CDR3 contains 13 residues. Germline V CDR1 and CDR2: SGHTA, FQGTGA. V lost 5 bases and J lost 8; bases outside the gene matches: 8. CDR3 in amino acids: CASSPLQGHGYTF. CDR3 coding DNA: TGTGCCAGCAGCCCCTTACAGGGGCACGGCTACACCTTC. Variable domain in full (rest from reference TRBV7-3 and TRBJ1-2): GAGVSQTPSNKVTEKGKYVELRCDPISGHTALYWYRQSLGQGPEFLIYFQGTGAADDSGLPNDRFFAVRPEGSVSTLKIQRTERGDSAVYLCASSPLQGHGYTFGSGTRLTVV.

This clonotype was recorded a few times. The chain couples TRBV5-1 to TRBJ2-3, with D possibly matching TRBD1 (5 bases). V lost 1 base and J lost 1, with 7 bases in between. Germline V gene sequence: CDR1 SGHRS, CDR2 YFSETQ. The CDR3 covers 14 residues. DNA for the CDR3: TGCGCCAGCAGCTTGACAGGCCGCACAGATACGCAGTATTTT. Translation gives CASSLTGRTDTQYF.

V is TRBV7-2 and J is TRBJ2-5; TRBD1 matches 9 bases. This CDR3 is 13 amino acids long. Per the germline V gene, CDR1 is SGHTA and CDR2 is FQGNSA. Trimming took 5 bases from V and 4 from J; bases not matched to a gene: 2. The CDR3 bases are TGTGCCAGCAGCCGGACAGGGGCAGAGACCCAGTACTTC. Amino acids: CASSRTGAETQYF.

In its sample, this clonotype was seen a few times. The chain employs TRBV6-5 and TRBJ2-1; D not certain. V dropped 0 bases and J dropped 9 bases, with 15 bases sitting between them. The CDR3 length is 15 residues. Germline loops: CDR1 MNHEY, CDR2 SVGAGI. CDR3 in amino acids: CASSYSRSEWAEQFF. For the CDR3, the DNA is TGTGCCAGCAGTTACTCGAGGTCTGAGTGGGCTGAGCAGTTCTTC.

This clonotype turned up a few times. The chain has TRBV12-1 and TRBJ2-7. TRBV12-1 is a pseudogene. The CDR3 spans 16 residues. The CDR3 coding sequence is TGTGCCAGCAGCTTTATTGTTGCGCAGGTCTCCTACGAGCAGTACTTC. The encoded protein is CASSFIVAQVSYEQYF.

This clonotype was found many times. This CDR3 is CASSQGGTGAKGNEQFF. The CDR3 DNA reads TGTGCCAGCAGCCAAGGCGGAACAGGGGCTAAGGGCAATGAGCAGTTCTTC. This chain joins TRBV7-3 and TRBJ2-1; 7 bases map to TRBD1. Germline CDR1 reads SGHTA; CDR2 reads FQGTGA. V shed 5 bases, J shed 6 bases, and the junction held 16 bases outside the gene matches. The CDR3 is 17 amino acids.

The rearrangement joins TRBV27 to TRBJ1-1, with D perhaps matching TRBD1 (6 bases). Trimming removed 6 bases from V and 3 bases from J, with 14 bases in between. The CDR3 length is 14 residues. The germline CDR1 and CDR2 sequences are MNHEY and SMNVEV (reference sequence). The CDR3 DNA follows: TGTGCCAGCAGCCTGATACAGGGAGACACTGAAGCTTTCTTT. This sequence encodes CASSLIQGDTEAFF.

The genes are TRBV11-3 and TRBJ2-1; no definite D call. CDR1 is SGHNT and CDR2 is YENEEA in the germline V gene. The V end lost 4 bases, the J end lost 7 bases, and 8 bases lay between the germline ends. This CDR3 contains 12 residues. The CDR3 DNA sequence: TGTGCCAGCAGCTCCCTAAGTAATGAGCAGTTCTTC. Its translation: CASSSLSNEQFF. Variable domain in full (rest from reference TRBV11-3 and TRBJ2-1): EAGVVQSPRYKIIEKKQPVAFWCNPISGHNTLYWYLQNLGQGPELLIRYENEEAVDDSQLPKDRFSAERLKGVDSTLKIQPAELGDSAVYLCASSSLSNEQFFGPGTRLTVL.

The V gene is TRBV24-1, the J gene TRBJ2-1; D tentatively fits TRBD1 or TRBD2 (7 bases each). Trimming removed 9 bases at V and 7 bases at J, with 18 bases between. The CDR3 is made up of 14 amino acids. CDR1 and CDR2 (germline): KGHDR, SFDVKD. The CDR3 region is CATRGGGEGNEQFF. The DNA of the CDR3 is TGTGCCACCCGGGGAGGGGGCGAGGGTAATGAGCAGTTCTTC.